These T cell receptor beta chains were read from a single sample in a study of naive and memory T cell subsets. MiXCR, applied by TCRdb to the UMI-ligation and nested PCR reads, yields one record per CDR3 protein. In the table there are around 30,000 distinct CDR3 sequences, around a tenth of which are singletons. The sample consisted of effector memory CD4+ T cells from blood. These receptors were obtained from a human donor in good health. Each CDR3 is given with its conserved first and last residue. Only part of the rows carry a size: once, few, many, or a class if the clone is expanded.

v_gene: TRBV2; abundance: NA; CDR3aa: CASRAGATEAFF
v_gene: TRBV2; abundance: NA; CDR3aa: CASSAPGQVGELFF
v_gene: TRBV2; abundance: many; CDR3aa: CAGSSSLGTDTQYF
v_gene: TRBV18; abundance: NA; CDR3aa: CASSPLPPGSGNTIYF
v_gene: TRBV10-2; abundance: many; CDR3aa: CASRPDPGLRNEQFF
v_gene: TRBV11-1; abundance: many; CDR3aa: CASSLGKPGVNEQFF
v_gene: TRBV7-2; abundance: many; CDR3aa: CASSQRGTGDVYEQYF
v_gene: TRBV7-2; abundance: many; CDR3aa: CASSKIRETEAFF
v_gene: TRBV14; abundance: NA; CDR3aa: CASSQEWGRSGNEQFF
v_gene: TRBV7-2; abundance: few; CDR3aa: CASSFSSGRALDTGELFF
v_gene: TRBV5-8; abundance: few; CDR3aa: CASSLDRGGYNEQFF
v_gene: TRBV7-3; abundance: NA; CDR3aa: CASSLELLAGASQETQYF
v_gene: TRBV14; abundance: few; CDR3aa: CASSMGSIGGRGLYEQYF
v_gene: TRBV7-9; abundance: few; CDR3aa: CASSLAGTHTKNIQYF
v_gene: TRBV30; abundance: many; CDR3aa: CAWNVLVGTGPAEAFF
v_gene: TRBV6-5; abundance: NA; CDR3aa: CASSYSMGTGELFF
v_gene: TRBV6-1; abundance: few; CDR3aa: CASSEMDRVGYGYTF
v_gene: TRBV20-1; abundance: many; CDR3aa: CSARADWGEKLFF
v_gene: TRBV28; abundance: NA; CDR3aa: CASSFPGSVNTEAFF
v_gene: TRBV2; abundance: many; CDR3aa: CASSASALTGGAYF
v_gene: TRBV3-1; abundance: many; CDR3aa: CASTQRGGWTEAFF
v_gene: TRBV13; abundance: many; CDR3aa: CASSRQLRNTEAFF
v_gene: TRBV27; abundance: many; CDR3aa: CASRARSDSGANVLTF
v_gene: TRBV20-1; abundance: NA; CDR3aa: CSAGIGGLANSPLHF
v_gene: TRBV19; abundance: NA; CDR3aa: CASSSYMNTEAFF
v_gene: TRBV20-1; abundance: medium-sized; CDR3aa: CSARSGQGNYGYTF
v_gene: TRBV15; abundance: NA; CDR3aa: CATSRDRRQVTPYEQYF
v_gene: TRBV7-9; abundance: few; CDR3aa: CASSSRQGNSPLHF
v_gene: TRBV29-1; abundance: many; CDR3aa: CSARQGLETQYF
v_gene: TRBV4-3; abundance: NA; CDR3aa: CASSQEWASRETQYF
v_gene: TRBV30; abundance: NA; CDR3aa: CAWRISGRYSYEQYF
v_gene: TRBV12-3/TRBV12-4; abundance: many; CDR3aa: CASSRRMTSGSIMDEQFF
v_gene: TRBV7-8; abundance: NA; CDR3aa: CASSLGGGSNGYEQYF
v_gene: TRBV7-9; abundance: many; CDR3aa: CASSRTGSSYNEQFF
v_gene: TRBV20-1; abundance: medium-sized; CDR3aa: CSAKGTGVRNEQFF
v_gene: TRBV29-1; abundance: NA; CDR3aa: CSAAGWTGAYTF
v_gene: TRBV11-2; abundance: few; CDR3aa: CASSHIAGGAAGEQYF
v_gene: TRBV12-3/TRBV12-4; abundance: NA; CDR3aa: CASLNDRVRAARTQYF
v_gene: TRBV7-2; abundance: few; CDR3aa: CASSLAVGGGQPQHF
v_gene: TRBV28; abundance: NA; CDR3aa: CASRPPGLASWGADTQYF
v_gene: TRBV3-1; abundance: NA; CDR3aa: CASSQDFYSYEQYF
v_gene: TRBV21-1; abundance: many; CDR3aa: CASSKARTGDEYGVNTEAFF
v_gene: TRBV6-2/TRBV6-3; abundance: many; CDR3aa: CASRVLGTGNQPQHF
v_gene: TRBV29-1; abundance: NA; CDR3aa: CSVLGDRENTEAFF
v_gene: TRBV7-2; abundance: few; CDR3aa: CASSLRRGMGETQYF
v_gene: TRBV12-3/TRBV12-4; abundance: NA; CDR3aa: CASSLEGHSGNTIYF
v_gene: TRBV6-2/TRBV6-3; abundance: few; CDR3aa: CASSWGQPSQPQHF
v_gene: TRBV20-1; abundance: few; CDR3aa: CSASISGAKNIQYF
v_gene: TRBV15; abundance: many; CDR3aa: CATSVGRADTQYF
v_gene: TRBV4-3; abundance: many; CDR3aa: CASSPKEGVWTGELFF
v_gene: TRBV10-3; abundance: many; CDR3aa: CATSRQGNSNQPQHF
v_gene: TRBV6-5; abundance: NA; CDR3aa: CASSSIAGGTDTQYF
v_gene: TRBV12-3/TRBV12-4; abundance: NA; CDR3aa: CASSLREDYGYTF
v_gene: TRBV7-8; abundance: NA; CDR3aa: CASSLMGGGGNQPQHF
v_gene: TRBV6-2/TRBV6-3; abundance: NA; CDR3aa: CASTQRVTSSYNEQFF
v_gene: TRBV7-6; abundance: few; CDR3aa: CASSLAPSGTGVTYNEQFF
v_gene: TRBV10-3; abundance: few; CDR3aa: CAISSGLAGGNYNEQFF